The clone carrying this T cell receptor (beta chain) was detected a few times. CDR1 is SGHKS, CDR2 YYEKEE, per germline (reference sequence). Trimming cost V 0 bases and J 4 bases, with 8 bases left between them. The CDR3 spans 14 residues. The data belong to a study of blood T cell repertoires in COVID-19. Overall study: Collection of acute and convalescent COVID-19 samples took place in the United States, Italy and Spain.

Measured with immunoSEQ multiplex PCR; TCRdb has only the in-frame clones, and not every one. The sample holds more than 150,000 clones; approximately 80% are singletons and the top ten take approximately 7.1%. The receptor was derived from a human donor in a cohort sampled during active COVID-19. The rearrangement uses TRBV5-5 and TRBJ1-5; the D is unclear. The sample consisted of peripheral blood. CDR3 coding DNA: TGTGCCAGCAGCTTGGGACAAGATAATCAGCCCCAGCATTTT. This sequence encodes CASSLGQDNQPQHF.